Below, 28 T cell receptor beta chains from the same sample are listed, as sequenced in a study of blood T cell repertoires in COVID-19. Generated by immunoSEQ multiplex PCR, the TCRdb table keeps only in-frame clones and is missing some. The sample yields 73,000 or so clones, roughly 84% seen once. Material for sequencing was peripheral blood. These receptors were taken from a woman aged 55-75 years with acute or convalescent COVID-19.

The chain combines TRBV24-1 with TRBJ2-1, with 11 positions matching TRBD1. Germline trimming cut 7 bases from V and 9 bases from J; bases unmatched to any gene: 7. CDR1 and CDR2 from the germline V gene are KGHDR and SFDVKD. The CDR3 covers 14 residues. CDR3 sequence: CATSEGQGAFEQFF. DNA of the CDR3: TGTGCCACCAGCGAAGGACAGGGGGCCTTTGAGCAGTTCTTC.

This chain joins TRBV6-5 and TRBJ1-2; the match to TRBD1 covers 9 bases. The CDR3 has 14 amino acids. V shed 7 bases, J shed 2 bases, and the junction held 5 bases outside the gene matches. The V gene's germline CDR1 is MNHEY and CDR2 SVGAGI. The CDR3 DNA follows: TGTGCCAGCAAGATGACAGGGGGGAACTATGGCTACACCTTC. This translates into CASKMTGGNYGYTF.

The genes are TRBV6-5 and TRBJ1-3; possibly TRBD1 for D (6 bases). Trimming stripped 7 bases from V and 2 bases from J, with 12 bases between. From germline, CDR1 is MNHEY and CDR2 SVGAGI. The length of the CDR3 is 14 residues. The CDR3 DNA reads TGTGCCAGCAATGGGGGCCTGGCTGGAAACACCATATATTTT. It translates to CASNGGLAGNTIYF.

This clone showed up many times. The J gene is TRBJ1-5, the V gene TRBV6-1; a possible D gene is TRBD1 (5 bases). V was trimmed by 0 bases and J by 2 bases, leaving 8 bases between them. The CDR3 has 15 amino acids. Germline values: CDR1 MNHNS, CDR2 SASEGT. Here the CDR3 DNA reads TGTGCCAGCAGTGAAGCTGCGGGGGGCAATCAGCCCCAGCATTTT. Its protein product is CASSEAAGGNQPQHF.

Only a few counts were recorded for this clone. V gene TRBV7-8 combines with J gene TRBJ1-6, with D possibly TRBD1 on 5 matching bases. V was pared by 3 bases and J by 5 bases, with 11 bases between. The CDR3 runs to 15 residues. Germline lookup yields CDR1 SGHVS and CDR2 FQNEAQ. CDR3 region: CASSFLGLNNSPLHF. The CDR3 coding sequence is TGTGCCAGCAGCTTTTTGGGGCTCAATAATTCACCCCTCCACTTT.

The chain employs TRBV7-2 and TRBJ1-1; a weak D match, TRBD1 (6 bases). Germline assignment: CDR1 SGHTA and CDR2 FQGNSA. This CDR3 contains 15 residues. Trimming cost V 5 bases and J 1 base, with 14 bases left between them. The CDR3 nucleotides read TGTGCCAGCAGCAGGTGGGACATCAGGAACACTGAAGCTTTCTTT. It is translated as CASSRWDIRNTEAFF.

The V and J genes are TRBV4-2 and TRBJ2-3, with D maybe TRBD2 (6 bases). This CDR3 comprises 19 residues. The V and J ends lost 0 bases and 1 base respectively, with 20 bases between them. The germline CDR1 and CDR2 sequences are LGHNA and YNFKEQ. The CDR3 region has the DNA TGTGCCAGCAGCCAAGACCGGGCGGGCGGGGAATTGGGCACAGATACGCAGTATTTT. Translation: CASSQDRAGGELGTDTQYF.

CDR3 in DNA: TGTGCCAGCAGCCAAGAAGGACAGGGACCTAATGAAAAACTGTTTTTT. Translated, it gives CASSQEGQGPNEKLFF. The chain uses TRBV3-1 (or the pseudogene TRBV3-2) and TRBJ1-4; 8 bases line up with TRBD1. Germline loops: CDR1 LGHDT, CDR2 YNNKEL (reference sequence). After removal of 0 bases from V and 3 bases from J, the junction contained 3 bases not matched to a gene. This CDR3 contains 16 residues.

This CDR3 reads CASSVGTSGRAYEQYF. In nucleotides, the CDR3 is TGTGCCAGCAGCGTGGGGACTAGCGGGAGAGCCTACGAGCAGTACTTC. This chain connects TRBV9 to TRBJ2-7; 14 bases agree with TRBD2. This CDR3 spans 16 amino acids. Germline V gene data show CDR1 as SGDLS and CDR2 as YYNGEE. Trimming removed 2 bases from V and 2 bases from J; junction bases left unmatched: 3.

Notes on this clone: A read error may account for a junction end that differs from germline. The chain uses TRBV6-5 and TRBJ1-4; 9 nucleotides agree with TRBD1. The CDR3 runs 13 residues. The V gene's germline CDR1 is MNHEY and CDR2 SVGAGI. The CDR3 DNA sequence: TGTGCCGGCAGACCGGGACAGGGCGAAAAACTGTTTTTT. Residues: CAGRPGQGEKLFF.

The chain links TRBV9 to TRBJ1-2; D not resolved. The CDR3 contains 15 residues. Trimming stripped 0 bases from V and 2 bases from J, with 11 bases between. Germline CDR1 reads SGDLS; CDR2 reads YYNGEE. CDR3 sequence reads: CASSVASQVNYGYTF. For the CDR3, the DNA is TGTGCCAGCAGCGTAGCTTCCCAGGTAAACTATGGCTACACCTTC.

The gene calls are TRBV7-2 and TRBJ1-1; 7 bases are a match to TRBD1. The CDR3 has 15 amino acids. The ends lost 5 bases at V and 4 bases at J; junction bases unmatched: 10. Germline lookup yields CDR1 SGHTA and CDR2 FQGNSA. The DNA of the CDR3 is TGTGCCAGCAGCCCTACACAGGGGACCCTCACTGAAGCTTTCTTT. Residues: CASSPTQGTLTEAFF.

The CDR3: CASSGQDNSPLHF. CDR3 bases: TGTGCCAGCAGCGGACAGGATAATTCACCCCTCCACTTT. The chain employs TRBV2 and TRBJ1-6, with 7 bases fitting TRBD1. V lost 6 bases and J lost 5; bases outside the gene matches: 1. CDR1 and CDR2 (germline): SNHLY, FYNNEI. This CDR3 spans 13 amino acids.

The chain joins TRBV2 to TRBJ2-7, with D perhaps matching TRBD1 (5 bases). Trimming removed 4 bases at V and 2 bases at J, with 9 bases between. The CDR3 sequence is 13 residues long. Germline CDR1 reads SNHLY; CDR2 reads FYNNEI. The CDR3 sequence is CASSVDRAYEQYF. CDR3 nucleotide sequence: TGTGCCAGCAGTGTAGACAGAGCCTACGAGCAGTACTTC.

This sequence joins TRBV12-3 or TRBV12-4 and TRBJ1-5, with 7 nucleotides matching TRBD1. With V trimmed by 5 bases and J by 6 bases, 4 bases remained unmatched. The length of the CDR3 is 13 residues. In DNA, the CDR3 is TGTGCCAGCAGTGACAGGGTCGGTCAGCCCCAGCATTTT. Protein product: CASSDRVGQPQHF.

The chain combines TRBV12-5 with TRBJ1-1, with TRBD1 identical over 7 bases. The V segment lost 1 base and the J segment 6 bases; nucleotides outside the gene matches: 8. The CDR3 has 15 amino acids. From germline, CDR1 is LGHNT and CDR2 FRNRAP. CDR3 protein: CASGLDSGGIAEAFF. As DNA, the CDR3 is TGTGCTAGTGGTTTGGACTCAGGGGGTATCGCTGAAGCTTTCTTT.

The genes are TRBV7-8 and TRBJ2-7, with 10 bases identical to TRBD1. Losses at the gene ends were 4 bases for V and 6 bases for J; bases not matched to a gene: 9. Germline assignment: CDR1 SGHVS and CDR2 FQNEAQ. CDR3 length: 15 amino acids. The CDR3 DNA follows: TGTGCCAGCAGCTCCCGGGGACAGGGGTACGGCGAGCAGTACTTC. It encodes CASSSRGQGYGEQYF.

This sequence joins TRBV28 and TRBJ1-2; no clear D. The ends were cut back, 4 bases at V and 4 bases at J, with 13 bases in the middle. CDR1 and CDR2 (germline): MDHEN, SYDVKM. The length of the CDR3 is 14 residues. CDR3 nucleotide sequence: TGTGCCAGCAGTTCCACTCTCCGACTCTATGGCTACACCTTC. It codes for CASSSTLRLYGYTF.

The chain joins TRBV10-2 to TRBJ2-1, with 12 bases identical to TRBD2. CDR1 WSHSY and CDR2 SAAADI come from the germline V gene. V dropped 3 bases and J dropped 10; count of bases not matched to a gene: 7. There are 15 residues in the CDR3. The CDR3 here is CASSEASGGVGEQFF. CDR3 DNA: TGCGCCAGCAGTGAAGCTAGCGGGGGGGTAGGAGAGCAGTTCTTC.

The gene calls are TRBV18 and TRBJ1-6; D possibly corresponds to TRBD1 (5 bases). This CDR3 spans 16 amino acids. The V end lost 1 base, the J end lost 6 bases, and 13 bases lay between the germline ends. Per germline, CDR1 KGHSH and CDR2 LQKENI. CDR3 in amino acids: CASSPQGPYLNSPLHF. In nucleotides, the CDR3 is TGTGCCAGCTCACCACAGGGGCCATATCTTAATTCACCCCTCCACTTT.

The chain carries TRBV19 and TRBJ1-2; D not resolved. The CDR3 is 12 residues long. Per germline, CDR1 LNHDA and CDR2 SQIVND (reference sequence). The germline V and J ends were trimmed by 3 bases and 6 bases, with 8 bases remaining between them. This chain's CDR3 is CASSIWSDGYTF. CDR3 sequence (DNA): TGTGCCAGTAGTATTTGGTCGGATGGCTACACCTTC.

Concerning this clone: At one of its ends the junction is not consistent with the germline gene, which may arise from a read error. V usage is TRBV3-1 (or the pseudogene TRBV3-2) and J usage is TRBJ1-2; the D gene is possibly TRBD1 (5 bases). This CDR3 region has 11 residues. CDR1 and CDR2 (germline): LGHDT, YNNKEL (reference sequence). The CDR3 DNA is TGTGCCAGCAGCCAAGGGGGCTGGAACAGCTTC. This codes for CASSQGGWNSF.

This clone was picked up a small number of times. This chain connects TRBV4-1 to TRBJ2-7; 7 bases align to TRBD1. Germline V CDR1 and CDR2: MGHRA, YSYEKL. The CDR3 runs to 15 residues. The V segment lost 4 bases and the J segment 2 bases; nucleotides outside the gene matches: 8. CDR3 sequence (DNA): TGCGCCAGCAGCCCTGGTGGGACAGTCCCCTACGAGCAGTACTTC. This sequence encodes CASSPGGTVPYEQYF.

This chain links TRBV12-3 or TRBV12-4 with TRBJ1-2, with D possibly TRBD1 on 5 matching bases. CDR3 length: 13 residues. V lost 8 bases and J 5 bases, leaving 15 bases between the germline ends. The DNA for the CDR3 is TGTGCCAGCTCAGGGCGCACTATTTATGGCTACACCTTC. This encodes CASSGRTIYGYTF.

This chain uses TRBV19 with TRBJ2-7; perhaps TRBD2 as D (5 bases). Per germline, CDR1 LNHDA and CDR2 SQIVND (reference sequence). The CDR3 is 13 residues long. The ends were cut back, 8 bases at V and 0 bases at J, with 11 bases in the middle. The DNA of the CDR3 is TGTGCCAGTCAGTCGGGGAACTCCTACGAGCAGTACTTC. Translation: CASQSGNSYEQYF.

As for this clone: A read error may produce the germline difference seen at one junction end. This rearrangement joins TRBV7-7 to TRBJ2-1, with D perhaps matching TRBD1 (6 bases). This CDR3 is built from 15 residues. CDR1 is SSHAT and CDR2 is FNYEAQ in the germline V gene (reference sequence). CDR3 amino acids: CASSLNDRSSNEQFF. Here the CDR3 DNA reads TGTGCCAGCAGCTTAAATGACAGGTCCTCCAATGAGCAGTTCTTC.

The sample holds one count of this clone. The chain uses TRBV7-6 and TRBJ2-2; D is possibly TRBD2 (7 bases). This CDR3 has 18 residues. V shed 5 bases and J shed 1 base, with 20 bases lying between them. CDR1 and CDR2 from the germline V gene are SGHVS and FNYEAQ. CDR3 protein: CASSPPEGGALNTGELFF. As DNA, the CDR3 is TGTGCCAGCAGCCCCCCCGAGGGGGGGGCACTGAACACCGGGGAGCTGTTTTTT.

This chain connects TRBV5-5 to TRBJ1-1; D uncertain. CDR3 length: 14 residues. Trimming shortened V by 0 bases and J by 3 bases, and 9 bases separated the two germline ends. The germline V gene encodes CDR1 SGHKS and CDR2 YYEKEE (reference sequence). CDR3 protein: CASSLAYGYTEAFF. In DNA, the CDR3 is TGTGCCAGCAGCTTGGCCTACGGTTACACTGAAGCTTTCTTT.